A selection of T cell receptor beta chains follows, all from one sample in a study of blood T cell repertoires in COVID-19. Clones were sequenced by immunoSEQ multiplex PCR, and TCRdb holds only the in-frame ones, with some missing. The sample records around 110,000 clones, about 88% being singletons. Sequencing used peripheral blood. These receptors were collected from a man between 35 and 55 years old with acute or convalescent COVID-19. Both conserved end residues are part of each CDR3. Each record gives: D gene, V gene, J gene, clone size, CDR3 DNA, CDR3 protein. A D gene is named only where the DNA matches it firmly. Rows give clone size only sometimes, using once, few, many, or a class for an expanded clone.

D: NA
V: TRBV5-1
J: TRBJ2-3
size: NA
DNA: TGCGCCAGCAGCCCGGAGGGTTATACGCAGTATTTT
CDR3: CASSPEGYTQYF

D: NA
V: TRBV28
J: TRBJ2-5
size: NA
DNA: TGTGCCAGCATTTCGACAGTCCAAGAGACCCAGTACTTC
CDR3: CASISTVQETQYF

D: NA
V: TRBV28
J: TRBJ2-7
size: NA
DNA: TGTGCCAGCAGTTTCATCTCCGGGAGTCCAGCCTACGAGCAGTACTTC
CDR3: CASSFISGSPAYEQYF

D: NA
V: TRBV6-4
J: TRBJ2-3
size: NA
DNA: TGTGCCAGCAGTGGCTCCCGCGGGATAGACAATTTGACAGATACGCAGTATTTT
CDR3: CASSGSRGIDNLTDTQYF

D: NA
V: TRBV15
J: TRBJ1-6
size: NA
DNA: TGTGCCACCAGCATTATGGGCACCTATAATTCACCCCTCCACTTT
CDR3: CATSIMGTYNSPLHF

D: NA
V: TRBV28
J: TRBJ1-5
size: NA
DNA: TGTGCCAGCAGACCAGGGGCCCCTAATCAGCCCCAGCATTTT
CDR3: CASRPGAPNQPQHF

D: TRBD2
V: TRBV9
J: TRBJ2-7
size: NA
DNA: TGTGCCAGCAGCGTAGCAACCGGGACTAGCGGGCCCTACGAGCAGTACTTC
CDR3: CASSVATGTSGPYEQYF

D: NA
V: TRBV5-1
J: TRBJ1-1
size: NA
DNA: TGCGCCAGCCAAGGGGTGAGTGGCACTGAAGCTTTCTTT
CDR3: CASQGVSGTEAFF

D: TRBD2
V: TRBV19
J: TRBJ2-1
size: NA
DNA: TGTGCCAGTAGTGCGCTAGCGGGGGGGCTTTATGAGCAGTTCTTC
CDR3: CASSALAGGLYEQFF

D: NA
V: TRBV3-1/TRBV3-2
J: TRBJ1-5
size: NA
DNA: TGTGCCAGCAGCCTAGGGGCAGCACTTTCTGGGAATCAGCCCCAGCATTTT
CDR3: CASSLGAALSGNQPQHF

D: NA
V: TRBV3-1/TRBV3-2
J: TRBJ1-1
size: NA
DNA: TGTGCCAGCAGCCCACGGGTGCAGCCGAACACTGAAGCTTTCTTT
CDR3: CASSPRVQPNTEAFF

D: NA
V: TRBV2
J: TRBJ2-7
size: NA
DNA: TGTGCCAGCACACGCGAGGCATACGAGCAGTACTTC
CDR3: CASTREAYEQYF

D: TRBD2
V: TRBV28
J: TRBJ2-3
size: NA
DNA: TGTGCCAGCCGTGGGGCGGGAGCCACAGATACGCAGTATTTT
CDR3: CASRGAGATDTQYF

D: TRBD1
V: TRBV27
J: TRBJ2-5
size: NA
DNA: TGTGCCAGCAGTCCCCGGACAGGGGGTACGAAGGCGGCCCAGTACTTC
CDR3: CASSPRTGGTKAAQYF

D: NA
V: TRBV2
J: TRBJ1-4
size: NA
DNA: TGTGCCAGCAGTGACTATGGACAGATTAATGAAAAACTGTTTTTT
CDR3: CASSDYGQINEKLFF

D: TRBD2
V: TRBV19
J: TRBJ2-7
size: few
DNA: TGTGCCAGTAGGGCTAGCGGGGAGATCGACGAGCAGTACTTC
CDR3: CASRASGEIDEQYF

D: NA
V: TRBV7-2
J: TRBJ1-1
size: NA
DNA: TGTGCCAGCAGCAAACGGAGGAACACTGAAGCTTTCTTT
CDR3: CASSKRRNTEAFF